The sequence of this T cell receptor beta chain was determined in a study of tumor and adjacent non-tumor tissue in lung cancer. The overall study: About 4.17 million productive TCRbeta reads were obtained per sample on average.

Concerning this clonotype: In this CDR3 the conserved last residue, phenylalanine or tryptophan, is missing, so a read error is likely.

This sample's RNA came from whole unsorted tissue. Three rounds of nested PCR, following a modified ARM-PCR protocol, produced the TCRbeta library. TCRdb recomputed calls from the multiplex PCR reads with MiXCR, one row per CDR3 protein. The sample has just over 200,000 distinct CDR3 sequences, 70% to 75% seen once; the top ten hold 25%. This CDR3 region has 18 residues. The germline V gene has CDR1 SGHAT and CDR2 FQDESV (reference sequence). The TCR was taken from a man aged 55 to 70 with non-small cell lung cancer. This chain connects TRBV11-1 to TRBJ2-1, with TRBD2 matching 12 bases. Sequencing was performed on lung tumor tissue. In nucleotides, the CDR3 is TGTGCCAGCAGCCCCGAGCTAGCGGGGGGGAGCTCCCACAATGAGCAGTTCTCC. As protein: CASSPELAGGSSHNEQFS.